This T cell receptor (beta chain) was documented in a study of blood T cells in healthy people across ages. Trimming removed 3 bases from V and 4 bases from J, with 10 bases in between. CDR3 length: 14 amino acids. Germline lookup yields CDR1 SGHDN and CDR2 FVKESK. With a J-beta primer mix and a sample-barcoded 5' primer, a second PCR ran about 7 to 12 cycles. Each CDR3 protein gets one entry after TCRdb re-called the 5' RACE reads with MiXCR. The sample contains approximately 360,000 distinct CDR3 sequences, approximately 47% of which appear only once. Sequenced: blood. This rearrangement joins TRBV14 to TRBJ2-1, with TRBD1 as a possible D gene (6 bases). The receptor was isolated from a man in his 60s in good health. The DNA for the CDR3 is TGTGCCAGCAGCCACCGGGACAAATACAATGAGCAGTTCTTC. Amino acids: CASSHRDKYNEQFF. The full variable domain, with the rest looked up from reference TRBV14 and TRBJ2-1, is EAGVTQFPSHSVIEKGQTVTLRCDPISGHDNLYWYRRVMGKEIKFLLHFVKESKQDESGMPNNRFLAERTGGTYSTLKVQPAELEDSGVYFCASSHRDKYNEQFFGPGTRLTVL.